This T cell receptor (beta chain) is from a study of blood T cell repertoires in COVID-19. Turning to the study itself: Sources were T cells, B-cell-depleted T cells, or PBMCs; the material itself was cDNA or gDNA.

Sequencing used immunoSEQ multiplex PCR; TCRdb keeps in-frame clones, though not all of them. This repertoire shows nearly 200,000 clones, about 82% found once; its top ten account for 0.8% to 0.95%. The germline V gene encodes CDR1 KGHSH and CDR2 LQKENI. V was cut by 2 bases and J by 4 bases, with 12 bases left in between. The CDR3 covers 15 residues. The chain links TRBV18 to TRBJ1-3, with no clear D. The TCR was taken from a man aged 55 to 70 with COVID-19, enrolled during active disease. Sample: peripheral blood. CDR3 in DNA: TGTGCCAGCTCACCAGGCGGAGGGAACGGAAACACCATATATTTT. It codes for CASSPGGGNGNTIYF.